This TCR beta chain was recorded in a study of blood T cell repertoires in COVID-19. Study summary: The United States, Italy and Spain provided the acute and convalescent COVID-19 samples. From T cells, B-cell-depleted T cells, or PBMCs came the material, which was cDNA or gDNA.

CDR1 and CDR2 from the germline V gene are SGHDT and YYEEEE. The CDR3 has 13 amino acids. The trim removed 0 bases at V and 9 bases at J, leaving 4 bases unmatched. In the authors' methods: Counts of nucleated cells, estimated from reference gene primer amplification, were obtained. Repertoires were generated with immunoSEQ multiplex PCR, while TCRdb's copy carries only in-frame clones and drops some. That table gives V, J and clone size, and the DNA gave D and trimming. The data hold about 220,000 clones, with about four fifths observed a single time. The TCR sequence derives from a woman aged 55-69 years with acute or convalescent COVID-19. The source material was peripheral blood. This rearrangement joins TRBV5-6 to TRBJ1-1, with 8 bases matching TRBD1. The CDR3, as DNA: TGTGCCAGCAGCTTGGTCCGGACAGGGCAAGCTTTCTTT. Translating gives CASSLVRTGQAFF.